This TCR beta chain came from a study of sequential checkpoint blockade in melanoma (dated by TCRdb to about 2019). Looking at the study overall: Patients were assigned by 1:1 randomization to either first-line nivolumab followed by ipilimumab (arm A) or ipilimumab followed by nivolumab (arm B). Both trial sequences were followed by maintenance nivolumab. DNA from around 96 pretreatment melanoma tumor samples was subjected to TCRbeta immunosequencing. Matched tumor biopsies were taken from 20 to 25 patients before treatment and at week 13, after single-agent nivolumab (arm A) or ipilimumab (arm B). The same lesion was the source of approximately 80% of the matched pre- and post-treatment tumor biopsy pairs.

A few counts support this clone. The antigen this receptor binds is unknown. The sample holds no much larger clone one base away, and base qualities are not on file. The immunoSEQ Assay was used to immunosequence TCRbeta CDR3 regions from genomic DNA. Before high-throughput sequencing, genomic DNA was amplified using bias-controlled multiplex PCR. The authors' pipeline ran thus. To quantify the absolute abundance of each unique TCRbeta CDR3 region, the sequences were collapsed and filtered. Clonality, defined as 1 minus Pielou's evenness, was calculated using only productive rearrangements. To compute tumor T-cell fraction, TCRbeta template counts were normalized to usable DNA, with usable DNA estimated from several housekeeping genes. A previously published method was used to identify clones whose frequencies were significantly greater in on-treatment samples than in baseline samples. This immuneACCESS table, as held by TCRdb, lists in-frame sequences with V and J called but not all clones. Of the missing ones, under half trace to an unresolved V gene in checked studies; the others have no known cause. V and J calls plus clone size are reproduced from that table; the DNA served to infer D and trimming. Recorded for this sample are fewer than 9,500 clones; around 23% of them occurred a single time. The ten biggest clones cover more than 13% of the sample.

Points the paper makes about the study in general: Clinical benefit was about 30 times more likely to be achieved by patients whose tumor T-cell fraction and clonality increased by week 13. The response-prediction model combining TCR metrics and mutation burden needs validation in larger, independent patient cohorts. Small sample sizes and reduced statistical power limited the analyses of tumor T-cell fraction within each arm. Among patients in the nivolumab-first arm (arm A), tumor TIL clonality before treatment was associated with response (P = .04). PD-L1 staining and CD8+ T-cell counts correlated with tumor T-cell fraction and clonality, whereas mutational load did not.

Interpreted using the paper, the treatment or condition label stands for: randomized to nivolumab then ipilimumab (arm A) or the reverse (arm B). None of the patients in the trial had previously been given DNA-damaging chemotherapy. The samples were obtained from melanoma patients enrolled in CheckMate 064, an open-label, randomized phase II trial testing sequential checkpoint blockade. Genomic DNA from formalin-fixed paraffin-embedded (FFPE) tissue samples was used for tumor TCR sequencing. The sequence came from a human donor with melanoma. This material consisted of tumor tissue (inferred from file names), taken from a patient given nivolumab and ipilimumab in sequence.

The bases are TGTGCCAGCAGTAGTCCACAGGGGGGATTCTTTGAAGCTTTCTTT. Its coded protein is CASSSPQGGFFEAFF. The rearrangement combines TRBV6-8 with TRBJ1-1; TRBD1 agrees with 8 junctional bases. The CDR3 spans 15 residues, from the cysteine through the phenylalanine. The read is trimmed to its CDR3 DNA, 45 bases read in frame from base 1. V is trimmed back by 5 bases and J by 7 bases, and the junction contains 12 bases that no gene match accounts for. In the germline V gene, CDR1 corresponds to MNHGY and CDR2 to SAAAGT.